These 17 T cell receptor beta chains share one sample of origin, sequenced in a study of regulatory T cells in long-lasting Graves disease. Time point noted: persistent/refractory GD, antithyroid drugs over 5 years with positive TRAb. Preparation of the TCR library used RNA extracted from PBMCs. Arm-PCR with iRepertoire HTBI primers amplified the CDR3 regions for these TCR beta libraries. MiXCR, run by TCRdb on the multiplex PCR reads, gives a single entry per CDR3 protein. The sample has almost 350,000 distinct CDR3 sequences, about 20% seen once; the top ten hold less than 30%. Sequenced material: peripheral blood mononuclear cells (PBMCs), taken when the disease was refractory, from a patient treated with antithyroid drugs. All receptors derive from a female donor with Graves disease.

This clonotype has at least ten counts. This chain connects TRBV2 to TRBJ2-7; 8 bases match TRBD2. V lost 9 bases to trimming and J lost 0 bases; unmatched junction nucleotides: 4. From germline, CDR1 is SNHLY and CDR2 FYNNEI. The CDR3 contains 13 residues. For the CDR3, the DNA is TGTGCCAGGCAGCGGGAGAGCTCCTACGAGCAGTACTTC. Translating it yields CARQRESSYEQYF.

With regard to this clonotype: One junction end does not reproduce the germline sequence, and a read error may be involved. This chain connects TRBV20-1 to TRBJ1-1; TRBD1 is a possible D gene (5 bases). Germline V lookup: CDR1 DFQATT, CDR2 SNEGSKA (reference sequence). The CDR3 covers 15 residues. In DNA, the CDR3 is TGCAGTGCCGCAAACCGACAGTCTTTGAACACTGAAGCTTCCTTT. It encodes CSAANRQSLNTEASF.

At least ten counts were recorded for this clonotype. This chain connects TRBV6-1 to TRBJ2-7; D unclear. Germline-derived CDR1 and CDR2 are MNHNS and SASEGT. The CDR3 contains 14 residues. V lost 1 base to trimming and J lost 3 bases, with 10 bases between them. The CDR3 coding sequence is TGTGCCAGCAGTGAAGGCGTTCGATTCTACGAGCAGTACTTC. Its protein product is CASSEGVRFYEQYF.

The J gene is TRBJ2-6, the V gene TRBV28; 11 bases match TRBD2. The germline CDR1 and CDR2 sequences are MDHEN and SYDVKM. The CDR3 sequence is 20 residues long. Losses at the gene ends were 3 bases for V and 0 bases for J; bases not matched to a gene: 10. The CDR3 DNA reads TGTGCCAGCAGTTTGACCCTCGGACTAGCGGGTTCCTCTGGGGCCAACGTCCTGACTTTC. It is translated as CASSLTLGLAGSSGANVLTF. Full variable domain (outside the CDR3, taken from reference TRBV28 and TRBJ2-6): DVKVTQSSRYLVKRTGEKVFLECVQDMDHENMFWYRQDPGLGLRLIYFSYDVKMKEKGDIPEGYSVSREKKERFSLILESASTNQTSMYLCASSLTLGLAGSSGANVLTFGAGSRLTVL.

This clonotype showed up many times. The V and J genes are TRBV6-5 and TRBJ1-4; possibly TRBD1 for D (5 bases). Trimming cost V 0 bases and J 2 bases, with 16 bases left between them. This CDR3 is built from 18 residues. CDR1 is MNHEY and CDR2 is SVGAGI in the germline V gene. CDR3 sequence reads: CASSYSKPGRVTNEKLFF. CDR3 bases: TGTGCCAGCAGTTACTCGAAGCCAGGGCGTGTTACTAATGAAAAACTGTTTTTT.

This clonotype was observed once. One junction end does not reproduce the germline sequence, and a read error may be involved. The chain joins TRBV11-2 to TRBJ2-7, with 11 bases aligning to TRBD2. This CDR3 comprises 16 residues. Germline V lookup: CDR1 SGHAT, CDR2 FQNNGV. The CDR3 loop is CASSLDRLAGHYERYF. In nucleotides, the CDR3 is TGTGCCAGCAGCTTAGACCGACTAGCGGGACATTACGAGCGGTACTTC. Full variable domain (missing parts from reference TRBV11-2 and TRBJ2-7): EAGVAQSPRYKIIEKRQSVAFWCNPISGHATLYWYQQILGQGPKLLIQFQNNGVVDDSQLPKDRFSAERLKGVDSTLKIQPAKLEDSAVYLCASSLDRLAGHYERYFGPGTRLTVT.

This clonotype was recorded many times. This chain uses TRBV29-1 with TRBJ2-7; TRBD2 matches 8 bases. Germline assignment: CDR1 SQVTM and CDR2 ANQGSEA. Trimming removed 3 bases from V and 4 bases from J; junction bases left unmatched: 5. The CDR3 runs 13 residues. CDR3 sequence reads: CSVETGGPYEQYF. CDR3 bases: TGCAGCGTTGAGACGGGGGGGCCGTACGAGCAGTACTTC.

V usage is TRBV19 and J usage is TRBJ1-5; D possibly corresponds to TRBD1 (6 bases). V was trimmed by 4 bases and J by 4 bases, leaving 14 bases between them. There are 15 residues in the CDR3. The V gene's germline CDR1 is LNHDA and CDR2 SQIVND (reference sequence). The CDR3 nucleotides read TGTGCCAGTAGTACGACAGGAGAGGGAAATCAGCCCCAGCATTTT. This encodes CASSTTGEGNQPQHF.

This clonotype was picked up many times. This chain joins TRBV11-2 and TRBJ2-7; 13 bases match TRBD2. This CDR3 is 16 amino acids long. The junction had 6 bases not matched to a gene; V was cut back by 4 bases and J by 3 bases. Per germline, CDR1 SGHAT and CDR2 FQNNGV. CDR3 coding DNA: TGTGCCAGCAGCTCTTGGACTAGCGGGGGTGTCTACGAGCAGTACTTC. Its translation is CASSSWTSGGVYEQYF.

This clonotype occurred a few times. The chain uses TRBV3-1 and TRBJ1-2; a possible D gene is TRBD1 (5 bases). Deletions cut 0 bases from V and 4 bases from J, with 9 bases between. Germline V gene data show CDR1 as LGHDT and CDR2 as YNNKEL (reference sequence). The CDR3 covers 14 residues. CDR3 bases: TGTGCCAGCAGCCAAGAAAGCAGGGTCTATGGCTACACCTTC. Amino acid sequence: CASSQESRVYGYTF.

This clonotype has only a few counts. The CDR3 bases are TGTGCCAGCAGCTCGCTTGGGCTCTACAATGAGCAGTTCTTC. Its protein is CASSSLGLYNEQFF. The chain links TRBV7-9 to TRBJ2-1; no reliable D call. CDR3 size: 14 residues. Trimming pared 4 bases from V and 3 bases from J, leaving 10 bases between. The germline gives CDR1 SEHNR, CDR2 FQNEAQ (reference sequence).

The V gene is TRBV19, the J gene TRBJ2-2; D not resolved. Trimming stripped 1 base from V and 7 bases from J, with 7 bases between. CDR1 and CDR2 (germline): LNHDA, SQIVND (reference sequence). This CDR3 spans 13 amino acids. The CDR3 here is CASSIGNGGELFF. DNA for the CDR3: TGTGCCAGTAGTATAGGGAACGGCGGGGAGCTGTTTTTT.

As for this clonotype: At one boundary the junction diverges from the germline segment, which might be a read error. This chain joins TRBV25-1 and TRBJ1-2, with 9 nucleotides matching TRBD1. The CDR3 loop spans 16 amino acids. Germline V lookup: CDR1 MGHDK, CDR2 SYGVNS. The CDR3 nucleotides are TGTGCCAGCAGTGGATTAAGGACAGGGGCCCTCTATGGCTACTCCTTC. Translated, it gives CASSGLRTGALYGYSF.

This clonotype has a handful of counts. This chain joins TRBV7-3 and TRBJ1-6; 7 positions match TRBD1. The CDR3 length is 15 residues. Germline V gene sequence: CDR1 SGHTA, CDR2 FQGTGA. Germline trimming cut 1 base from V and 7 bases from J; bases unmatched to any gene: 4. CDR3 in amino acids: CASSLRGTENSPLHF. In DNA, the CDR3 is TGTGCCAGCAGCTTAAGGGGGACAGAAAATTCACCCCTCCACTTT.

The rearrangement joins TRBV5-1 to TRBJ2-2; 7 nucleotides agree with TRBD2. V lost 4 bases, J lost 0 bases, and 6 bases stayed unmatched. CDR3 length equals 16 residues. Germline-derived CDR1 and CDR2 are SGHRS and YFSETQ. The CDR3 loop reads CASSPLGGANTGELFF. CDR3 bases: TGCGCCAGCAGCCCCTTGGGGGGGGCGAACACCGGGGAGCTGTTTTTT.

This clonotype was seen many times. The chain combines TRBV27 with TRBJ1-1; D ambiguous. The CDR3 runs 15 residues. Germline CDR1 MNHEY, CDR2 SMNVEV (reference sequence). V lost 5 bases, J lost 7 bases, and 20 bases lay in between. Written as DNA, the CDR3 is TGTGCCAGCAGTGGCGGAACAGAATACAGTCATGAAGCTTTCTTT. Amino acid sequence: CASSGGTEYSHEAFF.

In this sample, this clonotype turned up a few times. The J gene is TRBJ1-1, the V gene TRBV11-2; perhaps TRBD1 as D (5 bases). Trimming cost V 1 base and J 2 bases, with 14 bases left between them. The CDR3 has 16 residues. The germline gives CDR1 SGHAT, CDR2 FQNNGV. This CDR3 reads CASSLGPGQVNTEAFF. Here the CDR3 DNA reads TGTGCCAGCAGCTTAGGGCCAGGGCAGGTTAACACTGAAGCTTTCTTT.